This note documents a single T cell receptor beta chain sequence. Its matching antigen is unknown. It was with 60 Vbeta and 13 Jbeta primers that the PCR ran. Some clones are missing from TCRdb's copy, which holds only in-frame ones; the method was immunoSEQ multiplex PCR. The sample holds roughly 150,000 clones, over 75% seen once. The CDR3 is 13 amino acids. Looked up from germline, CDR1 is GTSNPN and CDR2 is SVGIG (reference sequence). The entry originates in a study of cytomegalovirus exposure and HLA in healthy donors. Findings and limits, study-wide: A later analysis, which compared TCR beta chains of equal frequency, found the HLA-associated ones more clonally expanded. An analysis done earlier found most TCR beta V segments productive about 87% or about 30% of the time. In a later analysis, HLA-C alleles had the fewest associated TCRs, DRB1 alleles the most.

The chain joins TRBV30 to TRBJ2-5; 10 bases align to TRBD1. The better agreement between TRBJ2-7 and the DNA end casts doubt on the J call. This receptor was identified in a male donor in good health and CMV-seronegative. The sample comprised PBMCs. CDR3 protein: CACGDRGPYEQYF. The CDR3 DNA reads as TGTGCCTGTGGGGACAGGGGACCCTACGAGCAGTACTTC.